These 11 T cell receptor beta chains were sequenced from one sample in a study of T cell changes during pregnancy in multiple sclerosis. Repertoires were generated with immunoSEQ multiplex PCR, while TCRdb's copy carries only in-frame clones and drops some. The top ten clones hold approximately 1.3% of a sample with roughly 18,000 clones, roughly 91% of them seen once. Sequences were derived from CD4+ T cells from peripheral blood mononuclear cells, sampled in the first trimester of pregnancy. These receptors were collected from a female donor in good health, enrolled as a control in a pregnancy study.

The J gene is TRBJ1-3, the V gene TRBV18, with a weak D call TRBD1 (5 bases). The CDR3 consists of 16 residues. Between the trimmed V and J ends, which lost 4 bases and 0 bases, there was a span of 13 bases. The V gene's germline CDR1 is KGHSH and CDR2 LQKENI. DNA of the CDR3: TGTGCCAGCTCACGAGGGGACTTATTCTCTGGAAACACCATATATTTT. Translated, it gives CASSRGDLFSGNTIYF.

The V gene is TRBV11-2, the J gene TRBJ2-7, with D possibly TRBD1 on 6 matching bases. Germline CDR1 and CDR2: SGHAT and FQNNGV. There are 14 residues in the CDR3. Trimming pared 5 bases from V and 0 bases from J, leaving 11 bases between. Written as DNA, the CDR3 is TGTGCCAGCAGCAGGGGGATCACCTCCTACGAGCAGTACTTC. This gives the protein CASSRGITSYEQYF.

The rearrangement uses TRBV4-1 and TRBJ2-7; D may be TRBD2 (5 bases). The germline V gene encodes CDR1 MGHRA and CDR2 YSYEKL. Trimming took 4 bases from V and 2 from J, leaving 12 bases between them. The CDR3 totals 14 residues. CDR3 sequence reads: CASSPASIAYEQYF. In DNA, the CDR3 is TGCGCCAGCAGCCCTGCTAGCATTGCCTACGAGCAGTACTTC.

V and J are TRBV5-1 and TRBJ2-1, with D tentatively TRBD2 (5 bases). Germline lookup yields CDR1 SGHRS and CDR2 YFSETQ. The CDR3 consists of 14 residues. V lost 8 bases to trimming and J lost 2 bases, with 14 bases between them. CDR3 protein: CARTSGSTYNEQFF. CDR3 bases: TGCGCCAGGACGAGCGGCAGTACCTACAATGAGCAGTTCTTC.

J is TRBJ1-6 and V is TRBV9, with D unresolved. CDR3 size: 17 residues. V was cut by 0 bases and J by 7 bases, with 17 bases left in between. Germline V gene sequence: CDR1 SGDLS, CDR2 YYNGEE. CDR3 sequence: CASSVDGRGGRNSPLHF. As DNA, the CDR3 is TGTGCCAGCAGCGTAGACGGCCGGGGAGGTCGCAATTCACCCCTCCACTTT.

This chain joins TRBV29-1 and TRBJ2-2, with 9 nucleotides matching TRBD1. The CDR3 spans 13 residues. V was clipped by 4 bases and J by 5 bases; unmatched bases: 2. Germline-derived CDR1 and CDR2 are SQVTM and ANQGSEA. CDR3 in amino acids: CSVGTGVTGELFF. The CDR3 DNA follows: TGCAGCGTTGGGACAGGGGTTACCGGGGAGCTGTTTTTT.

The J gene is TRBJ2-5, the V gene TRBV7-9, with D possibly matching TRBD2 (5 bases). CDR3 length: 15 amino acids. Germline CDR1 SEHNR, CDR2 FQNEAQ (reference sequence). Trimming cost V 5 bases and J 1 base, with 14 bases left between them. CDR3 sequence reads: CASSPLGRTQETQYF. The CDR3 DNA sequence: TGTGCCAGCAGCCCACTAGGACGGACCCAAGAGACCCAGTACTTC.

The genes are TRBV7-9 and TRBJ1-6; TRBD1 matches at 11 bases. The CDR3 extends over 15 amino acids. V shed 4 bases, J shed 10 bases, and the junction held 6 bases outside the gene matches. Germline CDR1 SEHNR, CDR2 FQNEAQ (reference sequence). The CDR3: CASSYGTGGSSPLHF. For the CDR3, the DNA is TGTGCCAGCAGCTACGGGACAGGGGGTAGCTCACCCCTCCACTTT.

This chain uses TRBV4-1 with TRBJ1-1; D possibly corresponds to TRBD1 (5 bases). The CDR3 contains 14 residues. The germline V gene encodes CDR1 MGHRA and CDR2 YSYEKL. Trimming took off 8 bases at V and 0 bases at J, with 13 bases between the two ends. The CDR3 here is CASGAMGMNTEAFF. In DNA, the CDR3 is TGCGCCAGCGGGGCCATGGGTATGAACACTGAAGCTTTCTTT.

This chain joins TRBV7-9 and TRBJ1-2; no clear D. Germline V gene sequence: CDR1 SEHNR, CDR2 FQNEAQ (reference sequence). The CDR3 is made up of 13 amino acids. V was clipped by 1 base and J by 6 bases, with 9 bases between them. DNA for the CDR3: TGTGCCAGCAGCTTAGTGAGGTCCGATGGCTACACCTTC. Protein sequence: CASSLVRSDGYTF.

V is TRBV7-7 and J is TRBJ2-1; D perhaps matches TRBD1 (6 bases). The CDR3 extends over 13 amino acids. Germline CDR1 SSHAT, CDR2 FNYEAQ (reference sequence). V lost 5 bases and J lost 6, with 11 bases in between. The CDR3 region is CASSEQGPNEQFF. DNA of the CDR3: TGTGCCAGCAGCGAACAGGGCCCCAATGAGCAGTTCTTC. Looking up the rest from reference TRBV7-7 and TRBJ2-1 gives the full variable domain: GAGVSQSPRYKVTKRGQDVTLRCDPISSHATLYWYQQALGQGPEFLTYFNYEAQPDKSGLPSDRFSAERPEGSISTLTIQRTEQRDSAMYRCASSEQGPNEQFFGPGTRLTVL.